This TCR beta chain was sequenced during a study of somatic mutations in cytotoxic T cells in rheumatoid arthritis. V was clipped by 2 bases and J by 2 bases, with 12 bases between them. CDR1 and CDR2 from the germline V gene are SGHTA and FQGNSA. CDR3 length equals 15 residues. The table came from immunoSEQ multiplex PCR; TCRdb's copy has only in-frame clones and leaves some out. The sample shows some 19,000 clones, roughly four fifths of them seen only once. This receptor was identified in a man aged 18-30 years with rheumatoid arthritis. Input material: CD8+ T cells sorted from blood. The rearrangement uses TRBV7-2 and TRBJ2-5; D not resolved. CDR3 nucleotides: TGTGCCAGCAGCTTAAGCACTACCCGACAAGAGACCCAGTACTTC. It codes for CASSLSTTRQETQYF.